This TCR beta chain was obtained from a study of response to subunit inactivated influenza vaccine. Overall study results and limits: After each seasonal influenza vaccination, few new T cells are recruited, the authors suggested.

This clonotype was picked up a small number of times. Antigen: not known. TCRdb re-derived calls from the RT-PCR reads in MiXCR, one entry per CDR3 protein. The data show about 780,000 distinct CDR3 sequences, 15% to 20% seen once. Germline CDR1 DFQATT, CDR2 SNEGSKA (reference sequence). The V and J ends lost 4 bases and 6 bases, in that order; junction bases with no gene match: 6. The CDR3 extends over 14 amino acids. The genes are TRBV20-1 and TRBJ2-7; 13 bases align to TRBD2. This receptor was obtained from a man aged 50 to 59 who received an inactivated influenza vaccine. The source material was PBMCs from blood, sampled about 5 days after vaccination. DNA for the CDR3: TGCAGTGCTATCAAGACTAGCGGGGGGCTCGAGCAGTACTTC. Its protein is CSAIKTSGGLEQYF.